This is a list of T cell receptor beta chains from one sample in a study of blood T cells in healthy people across ages. TCRdb recomputed calls from the 5' RACE reads with MiXCR, one row per CDR3 protein. Of approximately 2,000,000 distinct CDR3 sequences listed, about 39% were seen once; the top ten hold about 21%. Sequenced sample: blood. The receptor source for this set is a human donor in good health. Each CDR3 is given with its conserved first and last residue. The D gene is left open where the match is weak. Rows may omit the clone size; those that give it use once, few, many or a size class.

J gene: TRBJ1-5
CDR3 length: 15
V gene: TRBV7-2
clone size: .
D gene: .
CDR3 DNA: TGTGCCAGCAGCTTCGGCGGGTGGTACAATCAGCCCCAGCATTTT
CDR3 protein: CASSFGGWYNQPQHF

J gene: TRBJ2-1
CDR3 length: 14
V gene: TRBV12-3/TRBV12-4
clone size: .
D gene: .
CDR3 DNA: TGTGCCAGCAGTTTGGGGGGGCTTATGAATGAGCAGTTCTTC
CDR3 protein: CASSLGGLMNEQFF

J gene: TRBJ2-1
CDR3 length: 13
V gene: TRBV14
clone size: many
D gene: .
CDR3 DNA: TGTGCCAGCAGCCGAGGACTATACAATGAGCAGTTCTTC
CDR3 protein: CASSRGLYNEQFF

J gene: TRBJ2-1
CDR3 length: 16
V gene: TRBV28
clone size: once
D gene: .
CDR3 DNA: TGTGCCAGCAGTTTCAGTCCTGGACGAGTGTACAATGAGCAGTTCTTC
CDR3 protein: CASSFSPGRVYNEQFF

J gene: TRBJ1-2
CDR3 length: 16
V gene: TRBV6-6
clone size: few
D gene: TRBD1
CDR3 DNA: TGTGCCAGCAGTTACCAAACAGGGGGCAGGGACTATGGCTACACCTTC
CDR3 protein: CASSYQTGGRDYGYTF

J gene: TRBJ2-1
CDR3 length: 13
V gene: TRBV30
clone size: .
D gene: .
CDR3 DNA: TGTGCCTGGAGTGTGCAGGGGATAAATGAGCAGTTCTTC
CDR3 protein: CAWSVQGINEQFF

J gene: TRBJ1-2
CDR3 length: 17
V gene: TRBV28
clone size: .
D gene: TRBD1
CDR3 DNA: TGTGCCAGCAGTACTTACCGGGACAGGCCTACTAACTATGGCTACACCTTC
CDR3 protein: CASSTYRDRPTNYGYTF

J gene: TRBJ2-7
CDR3 length: 14
V gene: TRBV9
clone size: .
D gene: .
CDR3 DNA: TGTGCCAGCAGCGTAGAGGGGCAGCTCTACGAGCAGTACTTC
CDR3 protein: CASSVEGQLYEQYF

J gene: TRBJ1-1
CDR3 length: 15
V gene: TRBV2
clone size: .
D gene: .
CDR3 DNA: TGTGCCAGCAGTGACGAGGTAGGGGGAGTCACTGAAGCTTTCTTT
CDR3 protein: CASSDEVGGVTEAFF

J gene: TRBJ1-2
CDR3 length: 16
V gene: TRBV7-2
clone size: .
D gene: .
CDR3 DNA: TGTGCCAGCAGCTTACGCCCTCGGGCAGACTTCTATGGCTACACCTTC
CDR3 protein: CASSLRPRADFYGYTF

J gene: TRBJ1-2
CDR3 length: 14
V gene: TRBV10-3
clone size: few
D gene: .
CDR3 DNA: TGTGCCATCAGTGTTAGAGAGGGATCCAGTGGCTACACCTTC
CDR3 protein: CAISVREGSSGYTF

J gene: TRBJ2-1
CDR3 length: 14
V gene: TRBV20-1
clone size: .
D gene: TRBD2
CDR3 DNA: TGCAGAGCTAGAGATCCGACTAGCGAAAGTGAGCAGTTCTTC
CDR3 protein: CRARDPTSESEQFF

J gene: TRBJ1-2
CDR3 length: 14
V gene: TRBV5-5
clone size: .
D gene: TRBD1
CDR3 DNA: TGTGCCAGCAGGTTCCCAGGGGGCGGAGGTGGCTACACCTTC
CDR3 protein: CASRFPGGGGGYTF

J gene: TRBJ1-5
CDR3 length: 15
V gene: TRBV24-1
clone size: once
D gene: .
CDR3 DNA: TGTGCCACCAGTGATTCCTGGGGGGGCAATCAGCCCCAGCATTTT
CDR3 protein: CATSDSWGGNQPQHF

J gene: TRBJ1-6
CDR3 length: 15
V gene: TRBV5-1
clone size: .
D gene: TRBD1
CDR3 DNA: TGCGCCAGCAGCTCAAAGGGACAGGCCCAGTCGGCCCTCCACTTT
CDR3 protein: CASSSKGQAQSALHF

J gene: TRBJ1-1
CDR3 length: 13
V gene: TRBV10-3
clone size: .
D gene: .
CDR3 DNA: TGTGCCATCAGTGAGGAGTTCCGGACCGAAGCTTTCTTT
CDR3 protein: CAISEEFRTEAFF

J gene: TRBJ1-2
CDR3 length: 16
V gene: TRBV20-1
clone size: .
D gene: .
CDR3 DNA: TGCAGTGCCACCGATTCACAGGGTTGGGCCTCCTATGGCTACACCTTC
CDR3 protein: CSATDSQGWASYGYTF

J gene: TRBJ2-3
CDR3 length: 17
V gene: TRBV6-2/TRBV6-3
clone size: .
D gene: .
CDR3 DNA: TGTGCCAGCAGTTACTCGAAGGTTTTCGCTTCGACCGAGATGCAGTATTTT
CDR3 protein: CASSYSKVFASTEMQYF

J gene: TRBJ1-2
CDR3 length: 17
V gene: TRBV7-8
clone size: .
D gene: .
CDR3 DNA: TGTGCCAGCAGCCATCAGAGTCCGGGGTCGGGCTTCTATGGCTACACCTTC
CDR3 protein: CASSHQSPGSGFYGYTF

J gene: TRBJ2-1
CDR3 length: 18
V gene: TRBV4-2
clone size: .
D gene: TRBD2
CDR3 DNA: TGTGCCAGCAGCCAAGATCTGGAGCGGGGGGTACCCTACAATGAGCAGTTCTTC
CDR3 protein: CASSQDLERGVPYNEQFF

J gene: TRBJ2-5
CDR3 length: 16
V gene: TRBV9
clone size: .
D gene: .
CDR3 DNA: TGTGCCAGCAGCGGCCCTCTCGGGGGTTTAGGGGAGACCCAGTACTTC
CDR3 protein: CASSGPLGGLGETQYF

J gene: TRBJ1-5
CDR3 length: 14
V gene: TRBV28
clone size: few
D gene: TRBD1
CDR3 DNA: TGTGCCGGCAACGACAGGGTAAGCAATCAGCCCCAGCATTTT
CDR3 protein: CAGNDRVSNQPQHF

J gene: TRBJ2-3
CDR3 length: 15
V gene: TRBV15
clone size: .
D gene: TRBD1
CDR3 DNA: TGCGCCACCAGCCTATGGACAGGGGGAACAGATACGCAGTATTTT
CDR3 protein: CATSLWTGGTDTQYF

J gene: TRBJ2-5
CDR3 length: 15
V gene: TRBV29-1
clone size: .
D gene: TRBD1
CDR3 DNA: TGCAGCGTTTCGTCCGGGACAGGGGTGTGGGAGACCCAGTACTTC
CDR3 protein: CSVSSGTGVWETQYF

J gene: TRBJ2-1
CDR3 length: 14
V gene: TRBV7-6
clone size: .
D gene: .
CDR3 DNA: TGTGCCAGCAGCTTAGCGCTGGTTACAAATGAGCAGTTCTTC
CDR3 protein: CASSLALVTNEQFF

J gene: TRBJ2-7
CDR3 length: 15
V gene: TRBV20-1
clone size: .
D gene: TRBD2
CDR3 DNA: TGCAGTGCCTGGCTAACTAGCGGGGGGGCGTACGAGCAGTACTTC
CDR3 protein: CSAWLTSGGAYEQYF

J gene: TRBJ2-3
CDR3 length: 14
V gene: TRBV7-9
clone size: few
D gene: .
CDR3 DNA: TGTGCCAGCAGCTTGACCCATTCCACAGATACGCAGTATTTT
CDR3 protein: CASSLTHSTDTQYF

J gene: TRBJ2-5
CDR3 length: 12
V gene: TRBV9
clone size: .
D gene: .
CDR3 DNA: TGTGCCAGCAGTAGGTTTCAAGAGACCCAGTACTTC
CDR3 protein: CASSRFQETQYF

J gene: TRBJ2-5
CDR3 length: 15
V gene: TRBV5-6
clone size: .
D gene: .
CDR3 DNA: TGTGCCAGCAGCCCCTTAACAGGGAAAGGAGAGACCCAGTACTTC
CDR3 protein: CASSPLTGKGETQYF

J gene: TRBJ2-7
CDR3 length: 13
V gene: TRBV20-1
clone size: .
D gene: .
CDR3 DNA: TGCAGTGCTAGGGACCTAGTTTCCTACGAGCAGTACTTC
CDR3 protein: CSARDLVSYEQYF

J gene: TRBJ1-2
CDR3 length: 14
V gene: TRBV6-6
clone size: .
D gene: .
CDR3 DNA: TGTGCCAGCAGGTCGCAAGAGACAGGAGTTGGCTACACCTTC
CDR3 protein: CASRSQETGVGYTF

J gene: TRBJ2-1
CDR3 length: 18
V gene: TRBV5-1
clone size: few
D gene: .
CDR3 DNA: TGCGCCAGCAGCTTGGTGGGGCGGTCAGGGGCATTCTCCTACGAGCAGTTCTTC
CDR3 protein: CASSLVGRSGAFSYEQFF

J gene: TRBJ2-1
CDR3 length: 13
V gene: TRBV24-1
clone size: .
D gene: .
CDR3 DNA: TGTGCCACCAGACAGGGGGGGGACAATGAGCAGTTCTTC
CDR3 protein: CATRQGGDNEQFF

J gene: TRBJ1-5
CDR3 length: 16
V gene: TRBV4-3
clone size: .
D gene: .
CDR3 DNA: TGCGCCAGCAGCCAAGATACGGACACCCGCAATCAGCCCCAGCATTTT
CDR3 protein: CASSQDTDTRNQPQHF

J gene: TRBJ2-3
CDR3 length: 14
V gene: TRBV6-5
clone size: .
D gene: TRBD2
CDR3 DNA: TGTGCCAGCAGTCCCGGACTAGTCACAGATACGCGGTATTTT
CDR3 protein: CASSPGLVTDTRYF

J gene: TRBJ2-4
CDR3 length: 13
V gene: TRBV29-1
clone size: .
D gene: TRBD1
CDR3 DNA: TGCAGCGTTGGGGACAGGTATTGCAATGAGCAGTACTTC
CDR3 protein: CSVGDRYCNEQYF

J gene: TRBJ1-2
CDR3 length: 15
V gene: TRBV27
clone size: few
D gene: TRBD1
CDR3 DNA: TGTGCCAGCAGTTGGACAGGTCTGACGGGGGTTAGCTACACCTTC
CDR3 protein: CASSWTGLTGVSYTF

J gene: TRBJ2-5
CDR3 length: 14
V gene: TRBV15
clone size: .
D gene: .
CDR3 DNA: TGTGCCACCAGCAGAGATCTCAGTCAAGAGACCCAGTACTTC
CDR3 protein: CATSRDLSQETQYF

J gene: TRBJ1-1
CDR3 length: 14
V gene: TRBV7-2
clone size: .
D gene: .
CDR3 DNA: TGTGCCAGCAGCTTAGCGACGACAGGTTCAGGAGCTTTCTTT
CDR3 protein: CASSLATTGSGAFF

J gene: TRBJ2-3
CDR3 length: 13
V gene: TRBV7-2
clone size: .
D gene: .
CDR3 DNA: TGTGCCAGCGAGGGGTTACAGTCAGATACGCAGTATTTT
CDR3 protein: CASEGLQSDTQYF

J gene: TRBJ1-1
CDR3 length: 14
V gene: TRBV29-1
clone size: few
D gene: .
CDR3 DNA: TGCAGCGTCGGATATCAATTAGCAGTTACTGAAGCTTTCTTT
CDR3 protein: CSVGYQLAVTEAFF

J gene: TRBJ1-2
CDR3 length: 14
V gene: TRBV4-3
clone size: few
D gene: .
CDR3 DNA: TGCGCCAGCAGCCAAGATATGGGTAGTGATGGCTACACCTTC
CDR3 protein: CASSQDMGSDGYTF

J gene: TRBJ2-1
CDR3 length: 18
V gene: TRBV6-5
clone size: few
D gene: TRBD2
CDR3 DNA: TGTGCCAGCAGTTACATGGGGTCTGGACTAGCGGGAAACAATGAGCAGTTCTTC
CDR3 protein: CASSYMGSGLAGNNEQFF

J gene: TRBJ1-2
CDR3 length: 16
V gene: TRBV28
clone size: few
D gene: .
CDR3 DNA: TGTGCCAGCAGGCGAGTTCTTCCGGGAGCGGACTATGGCTACACCTTC
CDR3 protein: CASRRVLPGADYGYTF

J gene: TRBJ2-5
CDR3 length: 13
V gene: TRBV20-1
clone size: few
D gene: TRBD1
CDR3 DNA: TGCAGTGCCCTGGGACAGGGGGCTTGGGAGCAGTACTTC
CDR3 protein: CSALGQGAWEQYF

J gene: TRBJ2-3
CDR3 length: 17
V gene: TRBV4-3
clone size: few
D gene: TRBD2
CDR3 DNA: TGCGCCAGCAGCCTAGAAATCGGGGGGGCCGGCACAGATACGCAGTATTTT
CDR3 protein: CASSLEIGGAGTDTQYF

J gene: TRBJ2-6
CDR3 length: 17
V gene: TRBV25-1
clone size: .
D gene: TRBD1
CDR3 DNA: TGTGCCAGCAGGGGGACAGGGGAACGTCCTGGGACCAACGTCCTGACTTTC
CDR3 protein: CASRGTGERPGTNVLTF

J gene: TRBJ2-6
CDR3 length: 17
V gene: TRBV10-3
clone size: .
D gene: TRBD1
CDR3 DNA: TGTGCCATCGGACAGGGGGGCAGGATCTCTGGGGCCAACGTCCTGACTTTC
CDR3 protein: CAIGQGGRISGANVLTF

J gene: TRBJ2-5
CDR3 length: 15
V gene: TRBV20-1
clone size: .
D gene: TRBD2
CDR3 DNA: TGCAGTGCTAGAGTCCGGGGGGGTAATCAAGAGACCCAGTACTTC
CDR3 protein: CSARVRGGNQETQYF

J gene: TRBJ1-1
CDR3 length: 13
V gene: TRBV20-1
clone size: .
D gene: .
CDR3 DNA: TGCAGTGCTAGGAACAGACTGAACACTGAAGCTTTCTTT
CDR3 protein: CSARNRLNTEAFF

J gene: TRBJ1-2
CDR3 length: 16
V gene: TRBV9
clone size: .
D gene: TRBD1
CDR3 DNA: TGTGCCAGCAGCATCTCCTGGACAGGGGAGTCCTATGGCTACACCTTC
CDR3 protein: CASSISWTGESYGYTF

J gene: TRBJ1-1
CDR3 length: 15
V gene: TRBV18
clone size: .
D gene: .
CDR3 DNA: TGTGCCAGCTCCAGACGGACAGACATGAACACTGAAGCTTTCTTT
CDR3 protein: CASSRRTDMNTEAFF